This TCR beta chain was documented in a study of OX40 agonist ivuxolimab in advanced cancers. About the research overall: Participants averaged around 60 years of age (range about 23 to 80) and were around 80% male. Study-level points and caveats: Relatively little clonal expansion, among the lowest observed, appeared in partial responders at 0.1-3.0 mg/kg. At 0.1 to 3.0 mg/kg and by week 6, clonal expansion occurred in CD4+ and CD8+ blood T cells. More expanded clones were seen, on average, in CD8+ T cells than in CD4+.

Comments on this clone: Antigen specificity is unknown.

Sequencing was performed with immunoSEQ multiplex PCR; in TCRdb, only in-frame clones are kept and a portion is missing. The data show about 60,000 clones, about 90% seen once. The V end lost 3 bases, the J end lost 2 bases, and 13 bases lay between the germline ends. Looked up from germline, CDR1 is SGHRS and CDR2 is YFSETQ. The CDR3 loop spans 15 amino acids. The specimen was CD4+ or CD8+ T cells sorted from blood, collected in a trial of the OX40 agonist ivuxolimab. This TCR was recovered from an adult with an advanced solid tumor such as melanoma, head and neck, liver or kidney cancer. The chain has TRBV5-1 and TRBJ2-3; TRBD2 might be the D (7 bases). CDR3: CASSWGGQNTDTQYF. CDR3 nucleotides: TGCGCCAGCAGCTGGGGGGGACAAAACACAGATACGCAGTATTTT.